A selection of T cell receptor beta chains follows, all from one sample in a study of cytomegalovirus exposure and HLA in healthy donors. Libraries were prepared by immunoSEQ multiplex PCR; TCRdb keeps only in-frame clonotypes and omits some of them. The sample consists of 250,000 or so clones, about nine tenths of them appearing once. Sequencing input: PBMCs. The source of these receptors is a girl aged 2-10 years in good health and CMV-seronegative. The CDR3 runs from the conserved cysteine through the conserved F or W. D genes are given only for firm matches. Expanded clones are given a class, and other clones once, few, many or no size at all.

j_call,v_call,clone_size,d_call,cdr3_aa,cdr3_nt
TRBJ1-5,TRBV27,NA,NA,CASSSPQGNQPQHF,TGTGCCAGCAGTTCACCACAGGGTAATCAGCCCCAGCATTTT
TRBJ2-6,TRBV19,NA,TRBD1,CASSIGTGNSGANVLTF,TGTGCCAGTAGTATTGGGACAGGCAACTCTGGGGCCAACGTCCTGACTTTC
TRBJ2-1,TRBV13,NA,NA,CASSSLGNEQFF,TGTGCCAGCAGCTCCCTCGGCAATGAGCAGTTCTTC
TRBJ2-2,TRBV20-1,NA,NA,CSAGGTGELFF,TGCAGTGCCGGGGGCACCGGGGAGCTGTTTTTT
TRBJ2-6,TRBV28,NA,TRBD1,CASRPGTGAGANVLTF,TGTGCCAGCAGGCCCGGGACAGGGGCTGGGGCCAACGTCCTGACTTTC
TRBJ2-7,TRBV6-5,few,NA,CASRSTYEQYF,TGTGCCAGCAGATCCACCTACGAGCAGTACTTC
TRBJ2-1,TRBV18,NA,NA,CASSPRLVSDEQFF,TGTGCCAGCTCACCCAGACTAGTTTCGGATGAGCAGTTCTTC
TRBJ1-1,TRBV10-2,once,NA,CASSEAENTEAFF,TGCGCCAGCAGTGAGGCGGAGAACACTGAAGCTTTCTTT
TRBJ2-7,TRBV19,NA,NA,CASSIGSSEIPYEQYF,TGTGCCAGTAGTATCGGTTCCAGCGAAATACCCTACGAGCAGTACTTC
TRBJ2-1,TRBV5-1,once,TRBD2,CASSLGGLAGAHEQFF,TGCGCCAGCAGCTTGGGGGGACTAGCGGGAGCCCATGAGCAGTTCTTC
TRBJ1-3,TRBV6-1,once,NA,CASRTNAGDGNTIYF,TGTGCCAGCAGGACCAACGCAGGGGACGGAAACACCATATATTTT
TRBJ1-3,TRBV18,NA,NA,CASSPRSGNGNTIYF,TGTGCCAGCTCACCACGCTCCGGTAACGGAAACACCATATATTTT
TRBJ2-1,TRBV14,NA,NA,CASSLTAYNEQFF,TGTGCCAGCAGCCTCACAGCCTACAATGAGCAGTTCTTC
TRBJ1-1,TRBV19,NA,NA,CASSIGGGGGTEAFF,TGTGCCAGTAGTATAGGGGGGGGTGGGGGAACTGAAGCTTTCTTT
TRBJ1-5,TRBV29-1,NA,TRBD1,CSVDTGALGQPQHF,TGCAGCGTGGACACAGGGGCGCTTGGTCAGCCCCAGCATTTT
TRBJ2-3,TRBV20-1,NA,TRBD2,CSATRGEAQYF,TGCAGTGCTACGCGGGGGGAGGCGCAGTATTTT
TRBJ2-7,TRBV5-1,NA,NA,CASSLDTYEQYF,TGCGCCAGCAGCTTGGATACCTACGAGCAGTACTTC
TRBJ2-1,TRBV5-1,NA,TRBD2,CASSDGTIYNEQFF,TGCGCCAGCAGCGACGGGACTATATACAATGAGCAGTTCTTC
TRBJ2-3,TRBV30,NA,NA,CAWSSAGAGPLNF,TGTGCCTGGAGTTCGGCTGGGGCAGGGCCGCTTAATTTT
TRBJ1-1,TRBV27,NA,TRBD1,CASSLSRGPTTEAFF,TGTGCCAGCAGTTTAAGCAGGGGGCCGACCACTGAAGCTTTCTTT
TRBJ2-2,TRBV19,NA,TRBD2,CASSSRGGNTGELFF,TGTGCCAGTAGTTCGCGGGGGGGTAACACCGGGGAGCTGTTTTTT
TRBJ2-7,TRBV28,few,NA,CASSLGAGSEQYF,TGTGCCAGCAGTTTAGGGGCAGGGTCCGAGCAGTACTTC
TRBJ1-4,TRBV7-9,once,TRBD1,CASSGTGEGAEKLFF,TGTGCCAGCAGCGGGACAGGGGAGGGGGCTGAAAAACTGTTTTTT
TRBJ1-2,TRBV7-9,NA,TRBD1,CSSSPPGTGVSGGYTF,TGTTCCAGCAGCCCCCCGGGGACAGGGGTTTCTGGTGGCTACACCTTC
TRBJ1-1,TRBV27,NA,NA,CASSSRGGTEAFF,TGTGCCAGCAGTTCCCGAGGAGGCACTGAAGCTTTCTTT
TRBJ1-2,TRBV2,NA,TRBD1,CASSPSRDREYGYTF,TGTGCCAGCAGTCCTTCTAGGGACAGGGAGTATGGCTACACCTTC
TRBJ1-2,TRBV5-6,NA,NA,CASSPNRQEDLYGYTF,TGTGCCAGCAGCCCAAACCGACAGGAAGACCTCTATGGCTACACCTTC
TRBJ2-7,TRBV11-2,NA,NA,CASSLDSPGAYEQYF,TGTGCCAGCAGCTTAGATTCCCCAGGGGCCTACGAGCAGTACTTC
TRBJ2-3,TRBV9,NA,TRBD2,CASSVLAGTDTQYF,TGTGCCAGCAGCGTACTAGCGGGGACAGATACGCAGTATTTT
TRBJ1-5,TRBV13,NA,NA,CASSQDSGQRDQPQHF,TGCGCCAGCAGCCAAGATTCTGGACAGCGCGATCAGCCCCAGCATTTT
TRBJ2-7,TRBV18,NA,NA,CASSQGQGGYEQYF,TGTGCCAGCTCACAAGGACAGGGAGGGTACGAGCAGTACTTC
TRBJ2-7,TRBV29-1,NA,NA,CSARQLDYEQYF,TGCAGCGCCCGGCAACTAGACTACGAGCAGTACTTC
TRBJ2-7,TRBV7-9,NA,NA,CASSLEVFEEQYF,TGTGCCAGCAGCTTAGAAGTCTTTGAGGAGCAGTACTTC
TRBJ1-1,TRBV11-2,NA,TRBD1,CASSLDRDRGKTEAFF,TGTGCCAGCAGCTTAGATCGGGACAGGGGGAAGACTGAAGCTTTCTTT
TRBJ1-1,TRBV19,once,NA,CASVGGGPRSEAFF,TGTGCCAGCGTAGGTGGAGGGCCCAGGTCTGAAGCTTTCTTT
TRBJ2-1,TRBV7-9,NA,TRBD2,CASRRPSGGDNEQFF,TGTGCCAGCAGGCGCCCTAGCGGGGGAGACAATGAGCAGTTCTTC
TRBJ2-7,TRBV7-8,once,TRBD2,CASKTSGTYEQYF,TGTGCCAGCAAGACTAGCGGAACTTACGAGCAGTACTTC
TRBJ1-2,TRBV5-1,NA,NA,CASSLPQGYGYTF,TGCGCCAGCAGCTTGCCACAGGGCTATGGCTACACCTTC
TRBJ1-5,TRBV2,NA,TRBD1,CASEQGTDRGLGRRHQPQHF,TGTGCCAGCGAGCAGGGGACGGACAGGGGGCTGGGTCGGCGCCATCAGCCCCAGCATTTT
TRBJ2-7,TRBV9,NA,TRBD2,CASSTSWGLAGETGEQYF,TGTGCCAGCAGCACCTCTTGGGGACTAGCGGGGGAAACGGGGGAGCAGTACTTC
TRBJ1-6,TRBV28,NA,NA,CASSPLFPQSSYNSPLHF,TGTGCCAGCAGTCCATTATTCCCACAGAGCTCCTATAATTCACCCCTCCACTTT
TRBJ2-1,TRBV27,NA,TRBD1,CASSSPSGTELYNEQFF,TGTGCCAGCAGTTCCCCGTCCGGGACAGAATTATACAATGAGCAGTTCTTC
TRBJ1-4,TRBV27,NA,TRBD1,CASSPRTGVGSEKLFF,TGTGCCAGCAGTCCGAGGACAGGGGTTGGGAGTGAAAAACTGTTTTTT
TRBJ2-5,TRBV29-1,NA,TRBD2,CSVERRVLAEPFIGETQYF,TGCAGCGTTGAAAGGCGGGTGCTAGCGGAACCCTTTATAGGGGAGACCCAGTACTTC
TRBJ1-2,TRBV28,NA,TRBD1,CASSYRGGYTF,TGTGCCAGCAGTTACAGGGGTGGCTACACCTTC
TRBJ2-7,TRBV4-1,NA,TRBD1,CASSQTGYEQYF,TGCGCCAGCAGCCAGACAGGGTACGAGCAGTACTTC